One and the same sample provided the 19 T cell receptor beta chains below, sequenced in a study of regulatory T cells in long-lasting Graves disease. Combining iRepertoire HTBI primers with Arm-PCR of CDR3 regions, the authors built TCR beta libraries. TCRdb fed the multiplex PCR reads into MiXCR, producing one record per CDR3 protein. Of a few hundred thousand distinct CDR3 sequences in the sample, approximately 22% were seen once. Time point here: persistent/refractory GD, antithyroid drugs over 5 years with positive TRAb. Generation of the TCR library employed RNA extracted from PBMCs. This sample comprised peripheral blood mononuclear cells (PBMCs), obtained when the disease was refractory, from a patient treated with antithyroid drugs. Receptor source: a female donor with Graves disease.

The chain carries TRBV5-1 and TRBJ1-1, with D uncertain. Per the germline V gene, CDR1 is SGHRS and CDR2 is YFSETQ. Trimming removed 0 bases at V and 8 bases at J, with 11 bases between. The CDR3 loop spans 13 amino acids. CDR3 coding DNA: TGCGCCAGCAGCTTGGGGAGCGCGGCGGAAGCTTTCTTT. Its protein is CASSLGSAAEAFF.

This clonotype was observed many times. The rearrangement joins TRBV10-3 to TRBJ2-7; 8 bases line up with TRBD1. Germline CDR1 reads ENHRY; CDR2 reads SYGVKD. J was trimmed by 0 bases and V by 4 bases; bases with no gene match: 2. The CDR3 has 14 amino acids. The CDR3 reads CAISAGQDSYEQYF. DNA of the CDR3: TGTGCCATCAGTGCGGGACAGGACTCCTACGAGCAGTACTTC.

The sample holds many counts of this clonotype. CDR3 nucleotide sequence: TGTGCCAGCACCACCGGGACAGCACCTAATGAAAAACTGTTTTTT. Its translation: CASTTGTAPNEKLFF. The rearrangement links TRBV2 to TRBJ1-4; 7 nucleotides agree with TRBD1. Per germline, CDR1 SNHLY and CDR2 FYNNEI. The CDR3 extends over 15 amino acids. The V gene end was trimmed by 7 bases and the J gene end by 3 bases; junction bases not matched to a gene: 8.

The table lists this clonotype with a few counts. V gene TRBV6-2 or TRBV6-3 combines with J gene TRBJ1-5, with 7 positions matching TRBD1. Germline V lookup: CDR1 MNHEY, CDR2 SVGEGT. V shed 5 bases and J 0 bases; nucleotides not matched to a gene: 10. CDR3 length equals 17 residues. The CDR3 nucleotides read TGTGCCAGCAGTGGGGGGACAGTTTTTTCTAGCAATCAGCCCCAGCATTTT. Amino acid sequence: CASSGGTVFSSNQPQHF.

The J gene is TRBJ2-1, the V gene TRBV18; 15 bases line up with TRBD2. The CDR3 is made up of 16 amino acids. The V gene end was trimmed by 6 bases and the J gene end by 4 bases; junction bases not matched to a gene: 4. The V gene's germline CDR1 is KGHSH and CDR2 LQKENI. CDR3 nucleotides: TGTGCCAGCTCGGTCGGACTAGCGGGAGGGTACAATGAGCAGTTCTTC. It is translated as CASSVGLAGGYNEQFF.

In its sample, this clonotype was seen many times. This chain joins TRBV30 and TRBJ1-6; a weak D match, TRBD1 (6 bases). The CDR3 consists of 12 residues. The V gene lost 3 bases and the J gene lost 10 bases, with 10 bases spanning the gap. Germline CDR1 reads GTSNPN; CDR2 reads SVGIG (reference sequence). The CDR3 loop reads CAWRGARSPLHF. For the CDR3, the DNA is TGTGCCTGGAGGGGGGCAAGATCACCCCTCCACTTT.

In this sample, this clonotype turned up a few times. This sequence joins TRBV2 and TRBJ2-1; D is perhaps TRBD2 (6 bases). V was cut by 7 bases and J by 2 bases, with 12 bases left in between. Looked up from germline, CDR1 is SNHLY and CDR2 is FYNNEI. This CDR3 region has 14 residues. This CDR3 reads CASKRVWTYNEQFF. CDR3 bases: TGTGCCAGCAAGCGGGTATGGACCTACAATGAGCAGTTCTTC.

The sample holds many counts of this clonotype. V is TRBV27 and J is TRBJ2-7; the match to TRBD1 covers 7 bases. Germline trimming cut 3 bases from V and 4 bases from J; bases unmatched to any gene: 6. Germline loops: CDR1 MNHEY, CDR2 SMNVEV (reference sequence). The CDR3 is 14 amino acids. The CDR3 nucleotides read TGTGCCAGCAGTTTCTCCGGGACAGAATACGAGCAGTACTTC. This codes for CASSFSGTEYEQYF.

The chain has TRBV30 and TRBJ1-6; possible D gene TRBD1, 5 bases. The CDR3 is made up of 15 amino acids. Trimming took 4 bases from V and 9 from J, leaving 19 bases between them. Germline V gives CDR1 GTSNPN, CDR2 SVGIG (reference sequence). CDR3 loop: CAWNRDSRGASPLHF. As DNA, the CDR3 is TGTGCCTGGAACCGGGACTCAAGAGGGGCTTCACCCCTCCACTTT.

This clonotype was detected only a few times. The chain employs TRBV30 and TRBJ2-3; D gene unclear. Trimming stripped 3 bases from V and 4 bases from J, with 11 bases between. The CDR3 is 13 amino acids. Germline lookup yields CDR1 GTSNPN and CDR2 SVGIG (reference sequence). CDR3 sequence: CAWSADGSDTQYF. CDR3 coding DNA: TGTGCCTGGAGCGCCGATGGTTCAGATACGCAGTATTTT.

The rearrangement links TRBV19 to TRBJ1-5; TRBD1 is a possible D gene (6 bases). The CDR3 is made up of 16 amino acids. Germline V gives CDR1 LNHDA, CDR2 SQIVND (reference sequence). Trimming removed 5 bases from V and 1 base from J, with 15 bases in between. The CDR3 DNA sequence: TGTGCCAGTAGTCAAACGGGGGCGCGGAGCAATCAGCCCCAGCATTTT. It encodes CASSQTGARSNQPQHF.

Here the CDR3 reads CASSQTLGTSGRAGFTDTQYF. The CDR3 bases are TGTGCCAGCAGCCAAACCCTGGGGACTAGCGGGAGAGCGGGATTCACAGATACGCAGTATTTT. This sequence joins TRBV28 and TRBJ2-3; TRBD2 matches 14 bases. The V and J ends lost 6 bases and 2 bases, in that order; junction bases with no gene match: 19. CDR3 length: 21 residues. The germline gives CDR1 MDHEN, CDR2 SYDVKM.

This clonotype was detected many times. Written as DNA, the CDR3 is TGTGCCAGCAGTCCCCGTGGGGCACGAGGCACCTTC. The encoded protein is CASSPRGARGTF. This sequence joins TRBV28 and TRBJ1-2, with D maybe TRBD1 (5 bases). Per the germline V gene, CDR1 is MDHEN and CDR2 is SYDVKM. The CDR3 has 12 amino acids. V lost 5 bases to trimming and J lost 13 bases, with 17 bases between them.

The chain has TRBV4-1 and TRBJ2-7; no firm D call. The CDR3 runs to 11 residues. Germline CDR1 reads MGHRA; CDR2 reads YSYEKL. V shed 2 bases and J shed 7 bases, with 6 bases lying between them. DNA for the CDR3: TGCGCCAGCAGCCAACTCTCGGAGCAGTACTTC. It codes for CASSQLSEQYF.

A remark on this clonotype: A much larger clone differs from this one at a single base, so this may be a read error. This rearrangement joins TRBV6-1 to TRBJ2-5; D remains unclear. V dropped 7 bases and J dropped 4 bases, with 7 bases sitting between them. Germline CDR1 MNHNS, CDR2 SASEGT. The CDR3 length is 11 residues. The CDR3 protein is CASTPLETQYF. As DNA, the CDR3 is TGTGCCAGCACCCCCCTAGAGACCCAGTACTTC.

This clonotype came up many times. CDR3 sequence (DNA): TGTGCCAGCAGCTTAGGGTACGGGGGTGGCTACACCTTC. This gives the protein CASSLGYGGGYTF. The chain is built from TRBV7-8 and TRBJ1-2; TRBD1 might be the D (5 bases). Germline CDR1 SGHVS, CDR2 FQNEAQ. V was clipped by 1 base and J by 7 bases, with 10 bases between them. CDR3 length: 13 residues. The whole variable domain, remainder taken from reference TRBV7-8 and TRBJ1-2, is GAGVSQSPRYKVAKRGQDVALRCDPISGHVSLFWYQQALGQGPEFLTYFQNEAQLDKSGLPSDRFFAERPEGSVSTLKIQRTQQEDSAVYLCASSLGYGGGYTFGSGTRLTVV.

This clonotype has at least ten counts. The V gene is TRBV28, the J gene TRBJ2-7, with 13 bases fitting TRBD2. V was clipped by 5 bases and J by 2 bases; unmatched bases: 12. The CDR3 is 18 amino acids. In germline, CDR1 is MDHEN, CDR2 SYDVKM. The CDR3 nucleotides read TGTGCCAGCAGTACGGGACTAGCGGGGCGTAGTGAGACCTACGAGCAGTACTTC. Its protein is CASSTGLAGRSETYEQYF. The full variable domain, rest sourced from reference TRBV28 and TRBJ2-7, is DVKVTQSSRYLVKRTGEKVFLECVQDMDHENMFWYRQDPGLGLRLIYFSYDVKMKEKGDIPEGYSVSREKKERFSLILESASTNQTSMYLCASSTGLAGRSETYEQYFGPGTRLTVT.

This clonotype showed up just a few times. The V gene is TRBV20-1, the J gene TRBJ2-2, with D possibly called TRBD1 or TRBD2 (5 bases each). The germline V gene has CDR1 DFQATT and CDR2 SNEGSKA (reference sequence). V dropped 3 bases and J dropped 5 bases, with 10 bases sitting between them. The CDR3 totals 13 residues. The CDR3 bases are TGCAGTGCTAGCTATGGGGGTACCGGGGAGCTGTTTTTT. This encodes CSASYGGTGELFF.

This clonotype was found a few times. The chain links TRBV7-6 to TRBJ2-7; the match to TRBD2 covers 9 bases. V was clipped by 5 bases and J by 7 bases; unmatched bases: 12. The CDR3 consists of 15 residues. Germline-derived CDR1 and CDR2 are SGHVS and FNYEAQ. CDR3 loop: CASSPIAGASGEQYF. The CDR3 DNA sequence: TGTGCCAGCAGCCCCATAGCGGGGGCCTCCGGGGAGCAGTACTTC.